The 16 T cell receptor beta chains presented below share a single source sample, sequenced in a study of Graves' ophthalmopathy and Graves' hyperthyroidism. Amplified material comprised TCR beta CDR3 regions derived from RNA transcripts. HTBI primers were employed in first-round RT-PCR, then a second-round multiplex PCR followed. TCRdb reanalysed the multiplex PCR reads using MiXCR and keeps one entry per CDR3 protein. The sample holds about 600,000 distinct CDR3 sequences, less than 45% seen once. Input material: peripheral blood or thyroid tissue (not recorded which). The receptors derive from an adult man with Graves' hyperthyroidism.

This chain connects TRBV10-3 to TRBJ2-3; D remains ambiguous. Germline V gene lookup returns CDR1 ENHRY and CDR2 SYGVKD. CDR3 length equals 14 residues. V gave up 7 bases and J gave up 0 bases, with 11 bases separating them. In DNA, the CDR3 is TGTGCCATCAACACCGTCGCGAGCACAGATACGCAGTATTTT. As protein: CAINTVASTDTQYF.

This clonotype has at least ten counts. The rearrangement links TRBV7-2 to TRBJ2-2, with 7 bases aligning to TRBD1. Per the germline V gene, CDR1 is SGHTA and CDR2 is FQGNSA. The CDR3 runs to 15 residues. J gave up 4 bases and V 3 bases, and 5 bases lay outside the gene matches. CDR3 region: CASSFQTGSTGELFF. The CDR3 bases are TGTGCCAGCAGCTTCCAGACAGGGAGCACCGGGGAGCTGTTTTTT.

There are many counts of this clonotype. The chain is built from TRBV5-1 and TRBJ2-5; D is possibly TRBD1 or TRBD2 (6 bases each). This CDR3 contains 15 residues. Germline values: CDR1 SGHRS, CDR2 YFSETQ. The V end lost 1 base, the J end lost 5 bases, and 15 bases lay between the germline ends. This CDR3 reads CASSLSGASGETQYF. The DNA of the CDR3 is TGCGCCAGCAGCTTGTCGGGGGCTAGTGGGGAGACCCAGTACTTC.

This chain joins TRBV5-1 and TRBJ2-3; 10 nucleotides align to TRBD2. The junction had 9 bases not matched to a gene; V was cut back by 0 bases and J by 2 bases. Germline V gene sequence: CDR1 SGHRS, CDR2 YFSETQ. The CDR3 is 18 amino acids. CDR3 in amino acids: CASSLASSGRGATDTQYF. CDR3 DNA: TGCGCCAGCAGCTTGGCCTCTAGCGGGAGAGGCGCCACAGATACGCAGTATTTT.

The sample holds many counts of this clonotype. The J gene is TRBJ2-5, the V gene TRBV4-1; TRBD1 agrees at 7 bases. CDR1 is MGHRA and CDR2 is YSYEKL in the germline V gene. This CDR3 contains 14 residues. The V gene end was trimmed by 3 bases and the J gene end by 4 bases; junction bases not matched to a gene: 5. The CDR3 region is CASSQLTGIETQYF. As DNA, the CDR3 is TGCGCCAGCAGCCAGCTGACAGGGATAGAGACCCAGTACTTC.

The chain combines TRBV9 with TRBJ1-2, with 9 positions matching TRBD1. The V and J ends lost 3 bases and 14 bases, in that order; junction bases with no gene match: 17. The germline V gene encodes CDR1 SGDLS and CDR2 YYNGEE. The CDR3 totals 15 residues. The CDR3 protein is CASSDTPDRGMGLTF. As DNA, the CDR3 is TGTGCCAGCAGCGACACCCCGGACAGGGGCATGGGGTTGACCTTC.

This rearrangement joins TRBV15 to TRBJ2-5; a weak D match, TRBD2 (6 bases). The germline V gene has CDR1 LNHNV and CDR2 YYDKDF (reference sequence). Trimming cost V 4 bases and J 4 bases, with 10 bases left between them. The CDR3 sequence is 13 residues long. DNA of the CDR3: TGTGCCACCAGCAAGCCAGCGGGAGAGACCCAGTACTTC. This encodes CATSKPAGETQYF.

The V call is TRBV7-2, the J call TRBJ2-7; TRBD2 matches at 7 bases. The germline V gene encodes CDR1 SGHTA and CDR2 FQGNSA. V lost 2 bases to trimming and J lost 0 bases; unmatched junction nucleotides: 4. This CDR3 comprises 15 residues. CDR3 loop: CASSLRLASSYEQYF. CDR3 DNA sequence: TGTGCCAGCAGCTTAAGACTAGCTAGCTCCTACGAGCAGTACTTC.

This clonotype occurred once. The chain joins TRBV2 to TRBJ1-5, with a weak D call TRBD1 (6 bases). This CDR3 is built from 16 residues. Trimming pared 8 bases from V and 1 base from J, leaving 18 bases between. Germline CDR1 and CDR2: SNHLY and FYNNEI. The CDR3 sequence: CASSPQGLGSNQPQHF. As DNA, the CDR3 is TGTGCCAGCTCACCACAGGGTTTAGGGAGCAATCAGCCCCAGCATTTT.

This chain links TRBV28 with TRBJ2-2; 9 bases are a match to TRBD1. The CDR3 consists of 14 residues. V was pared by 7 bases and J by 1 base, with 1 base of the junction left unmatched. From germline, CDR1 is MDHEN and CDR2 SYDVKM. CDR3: CASMTGGNTGELFF. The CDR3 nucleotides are TGTGCCAGCATGACAGGGGGGAACACCGGGGAGCTGTTTTTT.

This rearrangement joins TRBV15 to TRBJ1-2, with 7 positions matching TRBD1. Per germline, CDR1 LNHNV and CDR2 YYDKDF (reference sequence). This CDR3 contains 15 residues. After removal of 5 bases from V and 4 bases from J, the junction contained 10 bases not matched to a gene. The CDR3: CATSVGAGGFYGYTF. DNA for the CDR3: TGTGCCACCAGCGTGGGGGCAGGGGGGTTCTATGGCTACACCTTC.

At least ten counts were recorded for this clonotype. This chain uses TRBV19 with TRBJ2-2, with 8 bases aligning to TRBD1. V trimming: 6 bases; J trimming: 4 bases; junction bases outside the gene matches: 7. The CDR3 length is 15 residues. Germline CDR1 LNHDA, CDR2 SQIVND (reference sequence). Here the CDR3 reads CASRGQVVSTGELFF. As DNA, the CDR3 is TGTGCCAGTAGGGGACAGGTAGTCTCCACCGGGGAGCTGTTTTTT.

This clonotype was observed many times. In nucleotides, the CDR3 is TGTGCCAGCAGTTTAAGTAGTGGTCAGCCCCAGCATTTT. Its protein product is CASSLSSGQPQHF. The rearrangement links TRBV12-3 or TRBV12-4 to TRBJ1-5; D gene unclear. With 2 bases removed from V and 6 bases from J, the gap between germline ends came to 8 bases. CDR3 length equals 13 residues.

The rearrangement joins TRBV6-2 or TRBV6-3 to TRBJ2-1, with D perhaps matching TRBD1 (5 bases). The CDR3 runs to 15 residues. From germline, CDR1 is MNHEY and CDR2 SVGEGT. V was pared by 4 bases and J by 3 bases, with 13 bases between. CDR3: CASSFTGPLYNEQFF. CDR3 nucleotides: TGTGCCAGCAGTTTCACAGGCCCTCTCTACAATGAGCAGTTCTTC.

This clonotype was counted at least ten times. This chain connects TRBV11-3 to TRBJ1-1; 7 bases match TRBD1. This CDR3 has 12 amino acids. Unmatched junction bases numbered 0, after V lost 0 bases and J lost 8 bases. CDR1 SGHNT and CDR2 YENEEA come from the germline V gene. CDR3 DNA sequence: TGTGCCAGCAGCTTAGAAGGGGGCGAAGCTTTCTTT. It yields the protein CASSLEGGEAFF.

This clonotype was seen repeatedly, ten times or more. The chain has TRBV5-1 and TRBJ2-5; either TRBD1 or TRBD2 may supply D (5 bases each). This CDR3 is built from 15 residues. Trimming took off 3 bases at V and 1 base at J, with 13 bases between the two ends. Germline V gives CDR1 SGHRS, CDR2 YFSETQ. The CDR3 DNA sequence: TGCGCCAGCAGCTGGGGGATCGGAATCCAAGAGACCCAGTACTTC. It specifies CASSWGIGIQETQYF.